The clone carrying this TCR beta chain turned up a few times. What it recognizes is unknown. These data belong to a study of cytotoxic CD8 clonotypes in ibrutinib-treated CLL. At the level of the study: Patient counts were roughly 10 relapsed/refractory, about 14 treatment-naive and some 17 IGHV unmutated. Mean values per sample were 250,000 to 300,000 productive templates and about 94,000 productive rearrangements. Regarding the study as a whole: Increased clonality at ibrutinib response gave way to a return toward baseline at progression.

CDR1 and CDR2 (germline): MDHEN, SYDVKM. The length of the CDR3 is 14 residues. The V segment lost 6 bases and the J segment 6 bases; nucleotides outside the gene matches: 7. Here immunoSEQ multiplex PCR was the method, and the copy in TCRdb shows in-frame clones only, minus some. The table has approximately 190,000 clones, 70% seen once. V usage is TRBV28 and J usage is TRBJ2-3; 9 bases are shared with TRBD1. Source: PBMCs, taken after 12 months of ibrutinib treatment. The origin of this receptor is a human donor with chronic lymphocytic leukemia. The CDR3: CASREGTGRDTQYF. The CDR3 nucleotides are TGTGCCAGCAGGGAGGGGACAGGGAGGGATACGCAGTATTTT.